This TCR beta chain was captured by sequencing in a study of control samples from healthy donors and cancer patients. Generated by immunoSEQ multiplex PCR, the TCRdb table keeps only in-frame clones and is missing some. The sample holds about 180,000 clones, roughly 92% seen once. This CDR3 spans 13 amino acids. Germline V gene lookup returns CDR1 SGHAT and CDR2 FQNNGV. The junction had 6 bases not matched to a gene; V was cut back by 5 bases and J by 7 bases. Sequenced sample: blood. The TCR comes from a man aged 25-40 years in good health. The V and J genes are TRBV11-2 and TRBJ2-7; TRBD1 agrees at 9 bases. Written as DNA, the CDR3 is TGTGCCAGCAGCACCCGGACAGGGGAAGAGCAGTACTTC. This codes for CASSTRTGEEQYF.